Shown below are 10 T cell receptor beta chains from a single sample sequenced in a study of blood T cell repertoires in COVID-19. Here immunoSEQ multiplex PCR was the method, and the copy in TCRdb shows in-frame clones only, minus some. The sample has a few hundred thousand clones, about 85% seen once. Source material: peripheral blood. Every receptor here comes from a young man with active or convalescent COVID-19.

V usage is TRBV12-3 or TRBV12-4 and J usage is TRBJ1-1; TRBD1 matches 9 bases. This CDR3 is 12 amino acids long. J lost 8 bases, V lost 6 bases, and 4 bases had no gene match. The CDR3 protein is CASSWDRVEAFF. CDR3 DNA: TGTGCCAGCAGCTGGGACAGGGTCGAAGCTTTCTTT.

V gene TRBV5-6 combines with J gene TRBJ1-2; D not resolved. The germline CDR1 and CDR2 sequences are SGHDT and YYEEEE. The CDR3 loop spans 13 amino acids. Between the trimmed V and J ends, which lost 1 base and 4 bases, there was a span of 8 bases. In DNA form, the CDR3 reads TGTGCCAGCAGCTTGAACAGATTCTATGGCTACACCTTC. Its translation: CASSLNRFYGYTF.

J is TRBJ2-7 and V is TRBV9, with D perhaps matching TRBD1 (5 bases). The germline gives CDR1 SGDLS, CDR2 YYNGEE. The CDR3 extends over 15 amino acids. Trimming left V 6 bases short and J 2 bases short, with 18 bases between. The CDR3 DNA reads as TGTGCCAGCACCCTAGGGGCAGGGATTACCTACGAGCAGTACTTC. It encodes CASTLGAGITYEQYF.

V is TRBV5-1 and J is TRBJ1-2; maybe TRBD1 (5 bases). From germline, CDR1 is SGHRS and CDR2 YFSETQ. The CDR3 covers 16 residues. The germline V and J ends were trimmed by 1 base and 3 bases, with 16 bases remaining between them. Written as DNA, the CDR3 is TGCGCCAGCAGCTTGTCATCCGGGACTGGGTACTATGGCTACACCTTC. It translates to CASSLSSGTGYYGYTF.

This clone was seen just once. The rearrangement uses TRBV28 and TRBJ2-5; a possible D gene is TRBD1 (6 bases). This CDR3 comprises 13 residues. V shed 8 bases and J shed 0 bases, with 10 bases lying between them. Germline CDR1 reads MDHEN; CDR2 reads SYDVKM. CDR3 nucleotide sequence: TGTGCCAGCCTAGGACAGAACCAAGAGACCCAGTACTTC. Translating gives CASLGQNQETQYF.

This clone was seen only a few times. The chain joins TRBV2 to TRBJ1-5; 10 positions agree with TRBD1. There are 13 residues in the CDR3. V shed 4 bases, J shed 10 bases, and the junction held 4 bases outside the gene matches. Germline V gene lookup returns CDR1 SNHLY and CDR2 FYNNEI. The CDR3, as DNA: TGTGCCAGCAGTGTGACAGGGGGCAATCCCCAGCATTTT. Protein product: CASSVTGGNPQHF.

The rearrangement uses TRBV4-2 and TRBJ2-2; D ambiguous. Germline CDR1 LGHNA, CDR2 YNFKEQ. V shed 0 bases and J shed 1 base, with 9 bases lying between them. The CDR3 length is 16 residues. The CDR3 region is CASSQELALNTGELFF. In DNA form, the CDR3 reads TGTGCCAGCAGCCAAGAGCTCGCGCTGAACACCGGGGAGCTGTTTTTT.

The rearrangement uses TRBV18 and TRBJ2-7, with TRBD1 matching 11 bases. The CDR3 extends over 13 amino acids. Germline trimming cut 6 bases from V and 7 bases from J; bases unmatched to any gene: 5. The germline V gene encodes CDR1 KGHSH and CDR2 LQKENI. The CDR3, as DNA: TGTGCCAGCTCGTGGGACAGGGGGGGAGAGCAGTACTTC. Protein sequence: CASSWDRGGEQYF. Full variable domain (rest looked up from reference TRBV18 and TRBJ2-7): NAGVMQNPRHLVRRRGQEARLRCSPMKGHSHVYWYRQLPEEGLKFMVYLQKENIIDESGMPKERFSAEFPKEGPSILRIQQVVRGDSAAYFCASSWDRGGEQYFGPGTRLTVT.

This clone was counted ten times or more. The chain carries TRBV2 and TRBJ2-1; 13 bases are shared with TRBD2. There are 18 residues in the CDR3. The germline V gene encodes CDR1 SNHLY and CDR2 FYNNEI. The V gene end was trimmed by 4 bases and the J gene end by 12 bases; junction bases not matched to a gene: 18. CDR3 nucleotide sequence: TGTGCCAGCAGTGGCGAAAAACTAGCGGGAGGGGCGATGATCAGGCAGTTCTTC. Translating gives CASSGEKLAGGAMIRQFF. Full variable domain (rest looked up from reference TRBV2 and TRBJ2-1): EPEVTQTPSHQVTQMGQEVILRCVPISNHLYFYWYRQILGQKVEFLVSFYNNEISEKSEIFDDQFSVERPDGSNFTLKIRSTKLEDSAMYFCASSGEKLAGGAMIRQFFGPGTRLTVL.

The chain recombines TRBV5-1 with TRBJ2-3, with 10 bases aligning to TRBD2. J gave up 0 bases and V 2 bases, and 15 bases lay outside the gene matches. This CDR3 spans 20 amino acids. Germline CDR1 SGHRS, CDR2 YFSETQ. CDR3 DNA sequence: TGCGCCAGCAGCTTTTCTTTTTTAGCGGGGGGACACACTAGCACAGATACGCAGTATTTT. Amino acid sequence: CASSFSFLAGGHTSTDTQYF.